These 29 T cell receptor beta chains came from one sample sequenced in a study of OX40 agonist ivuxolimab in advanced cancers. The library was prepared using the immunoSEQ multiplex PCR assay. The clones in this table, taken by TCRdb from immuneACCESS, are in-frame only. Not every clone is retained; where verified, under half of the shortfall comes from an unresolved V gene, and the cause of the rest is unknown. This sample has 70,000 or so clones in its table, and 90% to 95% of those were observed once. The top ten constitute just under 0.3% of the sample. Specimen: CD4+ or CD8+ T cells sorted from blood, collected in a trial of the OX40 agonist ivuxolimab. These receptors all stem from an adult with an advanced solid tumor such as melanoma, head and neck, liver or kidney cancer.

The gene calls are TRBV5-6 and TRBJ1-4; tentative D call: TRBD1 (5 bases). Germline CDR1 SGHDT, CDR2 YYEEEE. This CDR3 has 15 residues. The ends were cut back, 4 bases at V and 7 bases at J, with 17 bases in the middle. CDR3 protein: CASSTGGTFGEKLFF. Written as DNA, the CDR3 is TGTGCCAGCAGCACAGGAGGGACCTTTGGTGAAAAACTGTTTTTT.

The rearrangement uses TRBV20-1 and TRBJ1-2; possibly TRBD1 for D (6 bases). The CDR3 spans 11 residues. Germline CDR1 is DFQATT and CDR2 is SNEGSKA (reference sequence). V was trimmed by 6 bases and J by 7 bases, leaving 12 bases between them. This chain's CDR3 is CSAWDILGYTF. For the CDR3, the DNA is TGCAGTGCATGGGACATTCTTGGCTACACCTTC.

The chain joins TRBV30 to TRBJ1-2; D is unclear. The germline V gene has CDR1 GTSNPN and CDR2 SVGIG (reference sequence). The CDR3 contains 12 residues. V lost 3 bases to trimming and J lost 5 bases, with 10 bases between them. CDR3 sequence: CAWSPGEYGYTF. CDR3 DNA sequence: TGTGCCTGGAGCCCCGGCGAGTATGGCTACACCTTC.

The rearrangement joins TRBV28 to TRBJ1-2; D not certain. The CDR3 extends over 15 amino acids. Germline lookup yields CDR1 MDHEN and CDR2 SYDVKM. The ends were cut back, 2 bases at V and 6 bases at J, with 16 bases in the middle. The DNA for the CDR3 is TGTGCCAGCAGTTTAGTGCGGGATGGGTTACATGGCTACACCTTC. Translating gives CASSLVRDGLHGYTF.

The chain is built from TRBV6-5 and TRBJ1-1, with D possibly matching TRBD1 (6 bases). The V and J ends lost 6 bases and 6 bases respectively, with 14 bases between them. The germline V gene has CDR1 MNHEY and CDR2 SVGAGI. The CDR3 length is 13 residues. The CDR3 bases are TGTGCCAGCAGACGTCAGGGGCCTTCTGAAGCTTTCTTT. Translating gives CASRRQGPSEAFF.

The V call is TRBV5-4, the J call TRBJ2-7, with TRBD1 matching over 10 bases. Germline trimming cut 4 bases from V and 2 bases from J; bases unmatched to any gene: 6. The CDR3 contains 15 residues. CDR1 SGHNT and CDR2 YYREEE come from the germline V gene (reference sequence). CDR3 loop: CASSLRDRGTYEQYF. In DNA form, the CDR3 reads TGTGCCAGCAGCCTCCGGGACAGGGGCACCTACGAGCAGTACTTC.

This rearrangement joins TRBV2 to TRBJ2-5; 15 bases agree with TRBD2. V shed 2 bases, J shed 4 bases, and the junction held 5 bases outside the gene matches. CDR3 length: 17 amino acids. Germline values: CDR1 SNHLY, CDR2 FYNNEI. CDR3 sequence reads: CASSEPGTSGRLETQYF. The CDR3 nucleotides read TGTGCCAGCAGTGAACCCGGGACTAGCGGGAGGTTAGAGACCCAGTACTTC.

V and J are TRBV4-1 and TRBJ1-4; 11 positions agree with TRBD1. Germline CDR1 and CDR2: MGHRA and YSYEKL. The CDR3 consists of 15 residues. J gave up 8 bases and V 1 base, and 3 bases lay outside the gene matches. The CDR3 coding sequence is TGCGCCAGCAGCCAAGGGACAGGGGGCAACGAAAAACTGTTTTTT. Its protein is CASSQGTGGNEKLFF.

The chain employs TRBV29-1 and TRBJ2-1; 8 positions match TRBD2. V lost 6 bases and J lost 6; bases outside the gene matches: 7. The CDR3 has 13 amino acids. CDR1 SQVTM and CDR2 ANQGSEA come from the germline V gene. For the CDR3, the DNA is TGCAGCGTGGTAGCGGGAAACCTCAATGAGCAGTTCTTC. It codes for CSVVAGNLNEQFF.

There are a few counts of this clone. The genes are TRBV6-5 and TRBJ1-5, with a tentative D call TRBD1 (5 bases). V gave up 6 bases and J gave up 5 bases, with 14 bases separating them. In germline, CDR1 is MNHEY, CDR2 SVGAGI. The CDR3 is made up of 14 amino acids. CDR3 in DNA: TGTGCCAGCAGCCGGGGACGGCTAGATCAGCCCCAGCATTTT. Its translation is CASSRGRLDQPQHF.

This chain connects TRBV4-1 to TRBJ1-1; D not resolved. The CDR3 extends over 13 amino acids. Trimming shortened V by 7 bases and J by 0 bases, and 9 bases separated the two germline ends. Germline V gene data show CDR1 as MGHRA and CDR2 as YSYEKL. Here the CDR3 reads CASMREVNTEAFF. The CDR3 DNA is TGCGCCAGCATGCGTGAGGTGAACACTGAAGCTTTCTTT.

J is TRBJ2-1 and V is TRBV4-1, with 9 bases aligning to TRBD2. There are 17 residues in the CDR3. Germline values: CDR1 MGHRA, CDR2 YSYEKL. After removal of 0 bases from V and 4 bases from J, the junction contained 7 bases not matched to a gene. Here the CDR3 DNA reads TGCGCCAGCAGCCAAGAAATCGGGCTAGCGGGGTACAATGAGCAGTTCTTC. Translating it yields CASSQEIGLAGYNEQFF.

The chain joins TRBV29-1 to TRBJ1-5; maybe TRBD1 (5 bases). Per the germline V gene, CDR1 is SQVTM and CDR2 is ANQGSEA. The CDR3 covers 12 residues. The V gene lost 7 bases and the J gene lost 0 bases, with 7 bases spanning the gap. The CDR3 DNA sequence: TGCAGCGGACAGTATAGCAATCAGCCCCAGCATTTT. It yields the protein CSGQYSNQPQHF.

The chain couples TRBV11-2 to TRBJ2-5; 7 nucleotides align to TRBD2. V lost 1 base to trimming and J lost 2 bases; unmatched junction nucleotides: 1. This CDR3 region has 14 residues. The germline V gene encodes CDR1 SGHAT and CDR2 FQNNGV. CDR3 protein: CASSLGGRQETQYF. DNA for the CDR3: TGTGCCAGCAGCTTAGGCGGGAGACAAGAGACCCAGTACTTC.

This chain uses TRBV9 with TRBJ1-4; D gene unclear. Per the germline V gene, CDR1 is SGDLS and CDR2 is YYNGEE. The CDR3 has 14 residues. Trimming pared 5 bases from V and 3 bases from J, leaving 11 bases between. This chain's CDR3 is CASSQGGANEKLFF. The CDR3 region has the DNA TGTGCCAGCAGTCAAGGTGGAGCTAATGAAAAACTGTTTTTT.

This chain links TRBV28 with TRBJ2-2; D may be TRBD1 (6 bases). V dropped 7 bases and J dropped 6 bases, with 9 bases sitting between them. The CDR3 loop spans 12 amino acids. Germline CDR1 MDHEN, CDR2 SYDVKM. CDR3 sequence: CASTDRSGELFF. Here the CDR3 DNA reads TGTGCCAGCACCGACAGGTCCGGGGAGCTGTTTTTT.

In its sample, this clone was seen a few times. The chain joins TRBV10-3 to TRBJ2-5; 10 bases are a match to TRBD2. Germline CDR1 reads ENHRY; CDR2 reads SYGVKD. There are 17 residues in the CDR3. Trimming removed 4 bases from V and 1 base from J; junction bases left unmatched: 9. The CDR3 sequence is CAISASGASGGQETQYF. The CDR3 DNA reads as TGTGCCATCAGTGCGTCAGGGGCTAGCGGGGGCCAAGAGACCCAGTACTTC.

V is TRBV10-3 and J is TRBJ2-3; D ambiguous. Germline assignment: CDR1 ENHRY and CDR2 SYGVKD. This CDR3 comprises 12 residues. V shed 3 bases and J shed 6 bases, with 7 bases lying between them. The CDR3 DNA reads TGTGCCATCAGTGACTACAGCGATACGCAGTATTTT. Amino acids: CAISDYSDTQYF.

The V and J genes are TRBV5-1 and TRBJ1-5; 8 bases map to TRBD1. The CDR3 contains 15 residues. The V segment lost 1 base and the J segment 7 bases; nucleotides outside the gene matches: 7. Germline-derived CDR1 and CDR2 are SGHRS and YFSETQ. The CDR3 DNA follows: TGCGCCAGCAGCTTGTCAGGACAGGGAGAGCAGCCCCAGCATTTT. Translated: CASSLSGQGEQPQHF.

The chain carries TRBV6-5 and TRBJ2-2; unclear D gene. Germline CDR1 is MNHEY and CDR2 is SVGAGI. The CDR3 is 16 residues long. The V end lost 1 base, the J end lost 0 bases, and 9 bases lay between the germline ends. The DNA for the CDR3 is TGTGCCAGCAGTTACTTGAGCTCGGCGAACACCGGGGAGCTGTTTTTT. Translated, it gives CASSYLSSANTGELFF.

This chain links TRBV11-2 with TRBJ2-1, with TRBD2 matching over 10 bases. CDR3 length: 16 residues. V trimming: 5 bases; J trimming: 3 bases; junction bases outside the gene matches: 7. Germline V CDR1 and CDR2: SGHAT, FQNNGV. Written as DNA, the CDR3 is TGTGCCAGCAGCCCCCTAGCGGGAGCCCACTACAATGAGCAGTTCTTC. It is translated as CASSPLAGAHYNEQFF.

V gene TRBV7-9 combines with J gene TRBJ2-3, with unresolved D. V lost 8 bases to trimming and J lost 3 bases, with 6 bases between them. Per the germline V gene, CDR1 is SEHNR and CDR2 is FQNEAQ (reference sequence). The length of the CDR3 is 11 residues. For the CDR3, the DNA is TGTGCCAGCGGGTGGACAGATACGCAGTATTTT. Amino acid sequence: CASGWTDTQYF.

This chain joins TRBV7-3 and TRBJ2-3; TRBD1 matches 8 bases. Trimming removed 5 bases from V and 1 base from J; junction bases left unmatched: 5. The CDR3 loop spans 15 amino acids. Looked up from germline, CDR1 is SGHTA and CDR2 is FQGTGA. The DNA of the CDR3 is TGTGCCAGCAGCGAGCCGGGACAGGGCACAGATACGCAGTATTTT. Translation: CASSEPGQGTDTQYF.

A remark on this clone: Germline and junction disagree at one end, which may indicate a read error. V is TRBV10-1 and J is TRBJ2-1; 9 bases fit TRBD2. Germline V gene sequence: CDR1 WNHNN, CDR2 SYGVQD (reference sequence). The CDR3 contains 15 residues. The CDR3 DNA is TGCGCCAGCAGTGAGTACCGACTAGCGGCCAATGAGCAGCTCTTC. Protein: CASSEYRLAANEQLF.

Written as DNA, the CDR3 is TGCGCCAGCAGCTTTGGAGGGGGGTATGAGCAGTTCTTC. It translates to CASSFGGGYEQFF. The V gene is TRBV5-1, the J gene TRBJ2-1; perhaps D is TRBD1 or TRBD2 (6 bases each). V was pared by 2 bases and J by 8 bases, with 11 bases between. The germline V gene encodes CDR1 SGHRS and CDR2 YFSETQ. The CDR3 has 13 amino acids.

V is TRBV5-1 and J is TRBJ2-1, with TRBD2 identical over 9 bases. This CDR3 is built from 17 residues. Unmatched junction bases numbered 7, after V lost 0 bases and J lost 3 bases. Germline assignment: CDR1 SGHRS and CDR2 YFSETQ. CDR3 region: CASSLVASSGVYNEQFF. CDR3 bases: TGCGCCAGCAGCTTGGTGGCGTCTAGCGGGGTCTACAATGAGCAGTTCTTC.

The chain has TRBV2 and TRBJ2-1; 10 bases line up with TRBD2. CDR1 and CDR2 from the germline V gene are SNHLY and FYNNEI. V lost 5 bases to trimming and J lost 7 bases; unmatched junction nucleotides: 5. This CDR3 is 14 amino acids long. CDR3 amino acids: CASSIAGGSNEQFF. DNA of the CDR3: TGTGCCAGCAGTATAGCGGGAGGATCGAATGAGCAGTTCTTC. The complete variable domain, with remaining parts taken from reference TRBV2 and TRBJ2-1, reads EPEVTQTPSHQVTQMGQEVILRCVPISNHLYFYWYRQILGQKVEFLVSFYNNEISEKSEIFDDQFSVERPDGSNFTLKIRSTKLEDSAMYFCASSIAGGSNEQFFGPGTRLTVL.

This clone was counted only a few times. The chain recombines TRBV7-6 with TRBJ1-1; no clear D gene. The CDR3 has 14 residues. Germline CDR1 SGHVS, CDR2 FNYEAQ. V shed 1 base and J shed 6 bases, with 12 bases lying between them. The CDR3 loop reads CASSLVRGGAEAFF. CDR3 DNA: TGTGCCAGCAGCTTAGTGCGGGGTGGAGCTGAAGCTTTCTTT.

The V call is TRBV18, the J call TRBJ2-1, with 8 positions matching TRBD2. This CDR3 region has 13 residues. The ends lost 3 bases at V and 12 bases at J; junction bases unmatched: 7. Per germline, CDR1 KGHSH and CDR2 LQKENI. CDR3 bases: TGTGCCAGCTCACCCGGAGCGGGAGCTCGGCAGTTCTTC. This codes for CASSPGAGARQFF.